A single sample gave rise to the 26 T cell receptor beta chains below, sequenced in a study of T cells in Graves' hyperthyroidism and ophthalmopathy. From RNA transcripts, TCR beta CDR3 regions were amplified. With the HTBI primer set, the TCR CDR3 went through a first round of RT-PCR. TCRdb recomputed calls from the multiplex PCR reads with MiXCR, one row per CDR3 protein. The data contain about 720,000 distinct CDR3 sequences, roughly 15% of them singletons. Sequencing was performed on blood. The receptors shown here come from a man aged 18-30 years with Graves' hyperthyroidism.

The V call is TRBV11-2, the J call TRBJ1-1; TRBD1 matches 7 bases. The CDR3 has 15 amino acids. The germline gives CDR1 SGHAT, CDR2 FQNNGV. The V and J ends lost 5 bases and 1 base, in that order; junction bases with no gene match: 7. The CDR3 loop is CASSPRQGWNTEAFF. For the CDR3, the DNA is TGTGCCAGCAGCCCCCGACAGGGCTGGAACACTGAAGCTTTCTTT.

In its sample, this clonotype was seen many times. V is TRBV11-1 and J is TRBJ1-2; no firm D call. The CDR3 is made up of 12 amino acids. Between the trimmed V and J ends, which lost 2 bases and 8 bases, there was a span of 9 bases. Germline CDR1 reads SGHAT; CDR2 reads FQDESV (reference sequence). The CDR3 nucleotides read TGTGCCAGCAGCTTAAATGGGGAAGGCTACACCTTC. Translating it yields CASSLNGEGYTF. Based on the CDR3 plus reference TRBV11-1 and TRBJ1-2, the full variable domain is EAEVAQSPRYKITEKSQAVAFWCDPISGHATLYWYRQILGQGPELLVQFQDESVVDDSQLPKDRFSAERLKGVDSTLKIQPAELGDSAMYLCASSLNGEGYTFGSGTRLTVV.

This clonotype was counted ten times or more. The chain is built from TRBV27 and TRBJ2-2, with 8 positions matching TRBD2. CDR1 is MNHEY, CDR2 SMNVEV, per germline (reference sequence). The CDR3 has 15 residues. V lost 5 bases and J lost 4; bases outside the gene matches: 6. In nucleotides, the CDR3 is TGTGCCAGCAGTCCAAACGGGAGGGCCACCGGGGAGCTGTTTTTT. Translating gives CASSPNGRATGELFF.

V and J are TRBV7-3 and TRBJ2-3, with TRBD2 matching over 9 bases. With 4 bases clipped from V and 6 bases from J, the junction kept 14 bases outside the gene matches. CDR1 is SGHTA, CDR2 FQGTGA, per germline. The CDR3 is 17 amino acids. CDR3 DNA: TGTGCCAGCAGCTCTAACCTGCGCACTAGCGGGCGGGATACGCAGTATTTT. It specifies CASSSNLRTSGRDTQYF.

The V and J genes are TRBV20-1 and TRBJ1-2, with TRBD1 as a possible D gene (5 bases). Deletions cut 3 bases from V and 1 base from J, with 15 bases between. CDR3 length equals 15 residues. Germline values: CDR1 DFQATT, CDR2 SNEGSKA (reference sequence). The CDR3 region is CSARRTDSFNYGYTF. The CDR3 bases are TGCAGTGCTAGGCGCACCGACAGCTTTAACTATGGCTACACCTTC.

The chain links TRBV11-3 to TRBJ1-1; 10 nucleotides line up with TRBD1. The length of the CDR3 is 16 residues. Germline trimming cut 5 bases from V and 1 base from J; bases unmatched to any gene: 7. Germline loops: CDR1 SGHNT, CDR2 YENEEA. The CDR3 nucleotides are TGTGCCAGCAGCCCGGGACAGGGGCAAGAGAACACTGAAGCTTTCTTT. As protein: CASSPGQGQENTEAFF.

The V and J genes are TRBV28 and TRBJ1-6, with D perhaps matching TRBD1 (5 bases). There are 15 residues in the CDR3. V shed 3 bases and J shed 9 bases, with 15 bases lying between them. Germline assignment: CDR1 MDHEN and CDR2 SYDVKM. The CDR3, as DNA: TGTGCCAGCAGTTTCTCCCAGGGCTTAAGTTCACCCCTCCACTTT. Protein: CASSFSQGLSSPLHF.

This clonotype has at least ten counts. The CDR3 protein is CASSSRGSGPPSYEQYF. In nucleotides, the CDR3 is TGTGCCAGCAGTTCGAGGGGGAGCGGGCCCCCCTCCTACGAGCAGTACTTC. V usage is TRBV27 and J usage is TRBJ2-7; TRBD1 or TRBD2 may be the D gene (6 bases each). V gave up 4 bases and J gave up 0 bases, with 19 bases separating them. Germline assignment: CDR1 MNHEY and CDR2 SMNVEV (reference sequence). This CDR3 region has 17 residues.

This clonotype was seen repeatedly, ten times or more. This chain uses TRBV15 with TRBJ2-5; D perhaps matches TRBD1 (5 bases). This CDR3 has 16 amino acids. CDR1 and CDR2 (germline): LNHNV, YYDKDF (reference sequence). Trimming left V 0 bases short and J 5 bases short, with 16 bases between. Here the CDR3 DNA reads TGTGCCACCAGCAGAGATCTTAGGGGCCCTCTGGAGACCCAGTACTTC. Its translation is CATSRDLRGPLETQYF.

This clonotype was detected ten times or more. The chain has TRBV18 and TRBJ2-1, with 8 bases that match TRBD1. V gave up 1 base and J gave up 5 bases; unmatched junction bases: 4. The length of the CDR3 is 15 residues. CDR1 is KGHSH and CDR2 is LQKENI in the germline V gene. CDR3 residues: CASSPLGQGNNEQFF. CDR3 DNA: TGTGCCAGCTCACCACTAGGACAGGGTAACAATGAGCAGTTCTTC.

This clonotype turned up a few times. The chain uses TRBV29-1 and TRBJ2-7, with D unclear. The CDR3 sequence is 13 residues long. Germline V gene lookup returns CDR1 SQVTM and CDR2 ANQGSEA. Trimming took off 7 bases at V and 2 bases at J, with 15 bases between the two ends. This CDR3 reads CSAENRVPYEQYF. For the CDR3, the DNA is TGCAGCGCCGAGAACCGGGTCCCCTACGAGCAGTACTTC.

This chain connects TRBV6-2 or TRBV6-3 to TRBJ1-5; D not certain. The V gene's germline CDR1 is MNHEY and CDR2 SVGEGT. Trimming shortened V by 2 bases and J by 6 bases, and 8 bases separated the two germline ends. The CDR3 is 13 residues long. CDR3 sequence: CASSYGVRQPQHF. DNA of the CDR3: TGTGCCAGCAGTTACGGGGTTCGTCAGCCCCAGCATTTT.

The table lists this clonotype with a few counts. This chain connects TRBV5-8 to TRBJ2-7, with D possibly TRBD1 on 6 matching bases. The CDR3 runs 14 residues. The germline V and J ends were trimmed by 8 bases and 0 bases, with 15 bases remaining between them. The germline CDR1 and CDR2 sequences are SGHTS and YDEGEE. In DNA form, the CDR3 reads TGTGCCAGTAGTTTCCGGGACAACTCCTACGAGCAGTACTTC. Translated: CASSFRDNSYEQYF.

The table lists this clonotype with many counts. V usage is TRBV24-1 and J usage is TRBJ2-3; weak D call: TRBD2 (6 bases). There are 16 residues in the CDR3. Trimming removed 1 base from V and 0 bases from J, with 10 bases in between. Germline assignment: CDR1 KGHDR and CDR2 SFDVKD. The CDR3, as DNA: TGTGCCACCAGTGATTTACGGGGGAAGAGCACAGATACGCAGTATTTT. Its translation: CATSDLRGKSTDTQYF.

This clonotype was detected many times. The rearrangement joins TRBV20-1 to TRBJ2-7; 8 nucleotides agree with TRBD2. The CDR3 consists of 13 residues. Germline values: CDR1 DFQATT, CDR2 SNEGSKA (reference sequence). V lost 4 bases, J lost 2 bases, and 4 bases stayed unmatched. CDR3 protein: CSAIYGRAYEQYF. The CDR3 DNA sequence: TGCAGTGCTATTTACGGGAGGGCCTACGAGCAGTACTTC.

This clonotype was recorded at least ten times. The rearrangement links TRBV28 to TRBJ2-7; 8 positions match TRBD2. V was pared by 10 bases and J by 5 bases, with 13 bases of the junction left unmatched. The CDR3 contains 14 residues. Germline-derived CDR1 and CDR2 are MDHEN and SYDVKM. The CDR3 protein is CATVGSGIFDEQYF. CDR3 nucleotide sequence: TGTGCCACAGTGGGTAGCGGGATTTTCGACGAGCAGTACTTC. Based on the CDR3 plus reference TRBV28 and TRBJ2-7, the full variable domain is DVKVTQSSRYLVKRTGEKVFLECVQDMDHENMFWYRQDPGLGLRLIYFSYDVKMKEKGDIPEGYSVSREKKERFSLILESASTNQTSMYLCATVGSGIFDEQYFGPGTRLTVT.

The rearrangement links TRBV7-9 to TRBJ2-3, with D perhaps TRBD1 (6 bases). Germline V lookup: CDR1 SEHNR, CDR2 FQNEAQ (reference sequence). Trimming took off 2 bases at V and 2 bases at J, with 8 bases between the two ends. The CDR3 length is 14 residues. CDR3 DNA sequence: TGTGCCAGCAGCTTAACAGGGTACACAGATACGCAGTATTTT. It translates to CASSLTGYTDTQYF.

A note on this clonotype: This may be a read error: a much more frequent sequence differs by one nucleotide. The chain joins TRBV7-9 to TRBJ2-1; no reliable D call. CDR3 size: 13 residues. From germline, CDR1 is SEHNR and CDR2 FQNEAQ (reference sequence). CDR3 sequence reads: CASSLLVYNEQSF. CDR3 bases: TGTGCCAGCAGCTTATTAGTTTACAATGAGCAGTCCTTC.

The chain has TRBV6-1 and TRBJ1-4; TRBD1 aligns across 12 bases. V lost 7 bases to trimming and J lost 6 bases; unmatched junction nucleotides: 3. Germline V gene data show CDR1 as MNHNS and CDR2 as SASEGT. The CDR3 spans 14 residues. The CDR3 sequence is CASKGTGGYEKLFF. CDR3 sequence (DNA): TGTGCCAGCAAAGGGACAGGGGGCTATGAAAAACTGTTTTTT.

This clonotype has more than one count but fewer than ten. The CDR3 sequence: CATSRDLGTGATRTQYF. The DNA of the CDR3 is TGTGCCACCAGCAGAGATCTGGGGACAGGGGCCACCCGTACGCAGTATTTT. The V gene is TRBV15, the J gene TRBJ2-3; 10 bases fit TRBD1. The junction had 11 bases not matched to a gene; V was cut back by 0 bases and J by 8 bases. Per germline, CDR1 LNHNV and CDR2 YYDKDF (reference sequence). The CDR3 sequence is 17 residues long.

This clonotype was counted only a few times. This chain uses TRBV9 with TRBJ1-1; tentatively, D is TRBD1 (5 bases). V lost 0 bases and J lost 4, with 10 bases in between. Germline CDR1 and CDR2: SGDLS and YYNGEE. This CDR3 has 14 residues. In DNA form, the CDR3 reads TGTGCCAGCAGCGTAGTCCAGGGAGCCACTGAAGCTTTCTTT. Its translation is CASSVVQGATEAFF.

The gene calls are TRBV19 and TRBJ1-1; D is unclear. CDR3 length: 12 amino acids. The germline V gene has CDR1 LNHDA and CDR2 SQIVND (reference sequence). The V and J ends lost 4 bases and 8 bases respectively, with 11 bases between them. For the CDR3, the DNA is TGTGCCAGTAGTACGATGAGTAGGGAAGCTTTCTTT. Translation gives CASSTMSREAFF.

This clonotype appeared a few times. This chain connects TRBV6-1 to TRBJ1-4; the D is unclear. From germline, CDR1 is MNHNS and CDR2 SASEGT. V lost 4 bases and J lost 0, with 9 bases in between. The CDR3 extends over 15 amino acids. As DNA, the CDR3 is TGTGCCAGCAGTGGGTGGGGTTCAACTAATGAAAAACTGTTTTTT. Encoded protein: CASSGWGSTNEKLFF.

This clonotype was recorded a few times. CDR3 sequence: CASSQYRDLHWETDTQYF. As DNA, the CDR3 is TGTGCCAGCAGCCAATACCGGGACCTTCATTGGGAGACAGATACGCAGTATTTT. The chain couples TRBV3-1 to TRBJ2-3; the D call may be TRBD1 or TRBD2 (5 bases each). V was clipped by 2 bases and J by 3 bases, with 21 bases between them. The CDR3 extends over 18 amino acids. CDR1 is LGHDT and CDR2 is YNNKEL in the germline V gene (reference sequence).

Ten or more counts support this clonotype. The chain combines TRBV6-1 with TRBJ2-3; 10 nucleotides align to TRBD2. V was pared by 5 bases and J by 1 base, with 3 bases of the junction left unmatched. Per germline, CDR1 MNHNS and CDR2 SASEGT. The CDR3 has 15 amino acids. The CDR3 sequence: CASSFGTSGTDTQYF. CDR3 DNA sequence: TGTGCCAGCAGTTTCGGGACTAGCGGCACAGATACGCAGTATTTT.

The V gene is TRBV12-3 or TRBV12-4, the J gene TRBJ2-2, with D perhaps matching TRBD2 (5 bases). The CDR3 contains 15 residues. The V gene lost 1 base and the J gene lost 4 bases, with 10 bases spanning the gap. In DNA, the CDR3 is TGTGCCAGCAGTTTAGGTGGGAGTAGCACCGGGGAGCTGTTTTTT. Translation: CASSLGGSSTGELFF.